One and the same sample provided the 13 T cell receptor beta chains below, sequenced in a study of CD8 T cells in Susac syndrome. The RNA input was 0.5 to 1 ug, and it was reverse transcribed with random hexamers. TCRdb independently ran MiXCR on the immunoSEQ multiplex PCR reads; one entry per CDR3 protein. This table holds 130,000 or so distinct CDR3 sequences, 65% to 90% found once. Source material: CD8+ T cells from PBMCs. These TCRs come from a human donor with multiple sclerosis.

This clonotype appeared a single time. The chain employs TRBV28 and TRBJ2-5; D is unresolved. CDR3 size: 14 residues. The V end was cut by 6 bases, the J end by 3 bases, with 14 bases between. Per germline, CDR1 MDHEN and CDR2 SYDVKM. The DNA of the CDR3 is TGTGCCAGCAGGGTAGGGTATCTTGAAGAGACCCAGTACTTC. Translating it yields CASRVGYLEETQYF.

The chain carries TRBV10-3 and TRBJ2-7, with D hard to call. In germline, CDR1 is ENHRY, CDR2 SYGVKD. The CDR3 covers 14 residues. V lost 1 base, J lost 1 base, and 8 bases lay in between. The CDR3 reads CAISEFTVSYEQYF. CDR3 coding DNA: TGTGCCATCAGTGAGTTTACAGTTTCCTACGAGCAGTACTTC.

The chain uses TRBV7-9 and TRBJ2-3, with TRBD2 identical over 9 bases. Germline V gives CDR1 SEHNR, CDR2 FQNEAQ (reference sequence). V shed 5 bases and J 2 bases; nucleotides not matched to a gene: 5. This CDR3 is built from 15 residues. The CDR3, as DNA: TGTGCCAGCAGCAAGGGACTAGCCTACACAGATACGCAGTATTTT. Protein: CASSKGLAYTDTQYF. The complete variable domain, with remaining parts taken from reference TRBV7-9 and TRBJ2-3, reads DTGVSQNPRHKITKRGQNVTFRCDPISEHNRLYWYRQTLGQGPEFLTYFQNEAQLEKSRLLSDRFSAERPKGSFSTLEIQRTEQGDSAMYLCASSKGLAYTDTQYFGPGTRLTVL.

The chain uses TRBV5-1 and TRBJ2-2; no firm D call. Germline assignment: CDR1 SGHRS and CDR2 YFSETQ. Between the trimmed V and J ends, which lost 0 bases and 5 bases, there was a span of 11 bases. The CDR3 is 15 amino acids. CDR3 sequence (DNA): TGCGCCAGCAGCTTGGGCACAGATGCAACCGGGGAGCTGTTTTTT. Encoded protein: CASSLGTDATGELFF.

V and J are TRBV19 and TRBJ2-7; 12 nucleotides match TRBD1. CDR1 LNHDA and CDR2 SQIVND come from the germline V gene (reference sequence). The CDR3 is 16 residues long. The V segment lost 6 bases and the J segment 7 bases; nucleotides outside the gene matches: 13. This CDR3 is CASSLSVWDRGQEQYF. The CDR3 nucleotides are TGTGCCAGTAGCCTCTCGGTATGGGACAGGGGGCAGGAGCAGTACTTC.

In this sample, this clonotype turned up a few times. The chain has TRBV5-4 and TRBJ2-7; D ambiguous. V lost 2 bases and J 4 bases, leaving 4 bases between the germline ends. The CDR3 runs to 11 residues. The germline CDR1 and CDR2 sequences are SGHNT and YYREEE (reference sequence). This CDR3 reads CASSFGYEQYV. CDR3 nucleotide sequence: TGTGCCAGCAGCTTTGGGTACGAGCAGTACGTC.

The gene calls are TRBV5-1 and TRBJ2-3; D remains unclear. The CDR3 has 15 residues. Trimming took off 3 bases at V and 2 bases at J, with 13 bases between the two ends. The germline V gene encodes CDR1 SGHRS and CDR2 YFSETQ. CDR3 sequence reads: CASSSKTRNTDTQYF. The CDR3 DNA reads as TGCGCCAGCAGCTCAAAGACAAGGAACACAGATACGCAGTATTTT.

The rearrangement joins TRBV5-1 to TRBJ2-7; a possible D gene is TRBD1 (6 bases). Between the trimmed V and J ends, which lost 4 bases and 2 bases, there was a span of 16 bases. CDR3 length: 15 amino acids. CDR1 is SGHRS, CDR2 YFSETQ, per germline. CDR3 nucleotides: TGCGCCAGCAGCAGGGCACAGGGAACGGCCTACGAGCAGTACTTC. This sequence encodes CASSRAQGTAYEQYF.

The gene calls are TRBV27 and TRBJ2-1, with D perhaps TRBD1 or TRBD2 (5 bases each). V was pared by 5 bases and J by 5 bases, with 10 bases between. Germline CDR1 MNHEY, CDR2 SMNVEV (reference sequence). This CDR3 region has 13 residues. The CDR3 nucleotides are TGTGCCAGCAGTGTCGGGACGCACAATGAGCAGTTCTTC. This codes for CASSVGTHNEQFF.

With respect to this clonotype: One junction end does not reproduce the germline sequence, and a read error may be involved. The chain carries TRBV5-6 and TRBJ2-2; the D is unclear. Germline CDR1 is SGHDT and CDR2 is YYEEEE. The CDR3 is 13 amino acids. CDR3 nucleotide sequence: TGTGCCAGCAACTTGTTAATGGCCGGGGAGCTGTTTTTT. Its protein product is CASNLLMAGELFF.

This chain links TRBV19 with TRBJ1-1; D possibly corresponds to TRBD1 (6 bases). Germline V gene sequence: CDR1 LNHDA, CDR2 SQIVND (reference sequence). With 1 base removed from V and 7 bases from J, the gap between germline ends came to 16 bases. The CDR3 has 15 amino acids. The CDR3, as DNA: TGTGCCAGTAGTATAGTTCCAGGGGCAGGGAGTGAAGCTTTCTTT. This sequence encodes CASSIVPGAGSEAFF.

By its share, this clonotype is medium-sized (0.01 to 0.1%). V gene TRBV6-1 combines with J gene TRBJ1-2, with no clear D. The V end was cut by 7 bases, the J end by 5 bases, with 20 bases between. Germline lookup yields CDR1 MNHNS and CDR2 SASEGT. The CDR3 sequence is 15 residues long. The CDR3 DNA reads TGTGCCAGCACCCTAGAGGCAACCGGAACGTATGGCTACACCTTC. Translating gives CASTLEATGTYGYTF.

V and J are TRBV19 and TRBJ2-7, with TRBD1 matching 7 bases. The CDR3 loop spans 12 amino acids. Germline V lookup: CDR1 LNHDA, CDR2 SQIVND (reference sequence). V was pared by 7 bases and J by 3 bases, with 3 bases of the junction left unmatched. The CDR3 protein is CASMGDSYEQYF. In DNA, the CDR3 is TGTGCCAGTATGGGGGACAGCTACGAGCAGTACTTC. Drawing the rest from reference TRBV19 and TRBJ2-7, the complete variable domain is DGGITQSPKYLFRKEGQNVTLSCEQNLNHDAMYWYRQDPGQGLRLIYYSQIVNDFQKGDIAEGYSVSREKKESFPLTVTSAQKNPTAFYLCASMGDSYEQYFGPGTRLTVT.